Detailed here is one T cell receptor (beta chain). The antigen remains unidentified. The CDR3 totals 11 residues. The V gene's germline CDR1 is DFQATT and CDR2 SNEGSKA (reference sequence). Trimming shortened V by 6 bases and J by 14 bases, and 16 bases separated the two germline ends. These data are taken from a study of T cell responses to AZD1222 COVID-19 vaccine. Some clones are missing from TCRdb's copy, which holds only in-frame ones; the method was immunoSEQ multiplex PCR. Seen here are about 97,000 clones, roughly 88% observed once, and the top ten hold 2.5% to 3%. The study's findings and limits: Of the AZD1222 recipients, only 5 or 6 were seropositive at baseline. Spike-specific TCR breadth and depth went up after people got two AZD1222 doses. Donors were mostly white British, more females; clonal diversity possibly underestimated. The study found vaccine-associated CD4 TCRs spanning spike, dominant at 160-218 and 743-854.

V gene TRBV20-1 combines with J gene TRBJ1-4; D unresolved. The specimen comprised peripheral blood, sampled on day 0 of AZD1222 vaccination. The clonotype was recovered from an adult in good health. CDR3 sequence: CSAPSRARLFF. In DNA form, the CDR3 reads TGCAGTGCCCCGTCGAGGGCACGGCTGTTTTTT.